The entry that follows covers one TCR beta chain sequence. Its binding antigen is unknown. No base-level quality is on record; no much larger clone is a single base apart. TCRbeta CDR3 regions were amplified from genomic DNA by means of the immunoSEQ Assay, a bias-controlled multiplex PCR. On the study's bioinformatics: The number of nucleated cells in each sample was estimated by amplification of reference gene primers within the assay. To quantify the absolute abundance of each unique TCRbeta CDR3 rearrangement, sequence reads were collapsed and filtered. Productive Simpson clonality was computed per sample as the square root of Simpson's diversity index over productive rearrangements. Drawn from immuneACCESS, this table holds only the in-frame rearrangements with V and J called that TCRdb kept. Clones are partly lost; checked studies trace under half to an unresolved V gene and leave the rest unexplained. V, J and clone size were drawn from that table, and D and trimming were deduced from the DNA. Recorded for this sample are over 130,000 clones; 65% to 80% of them occurred a single time. The ten largest clones represent about 15% of the sample.

Whole blood was collected in K2EDTA tubes by collaborating institutions according to the institutions' own protocols. For TCRbeta analysis, collaborators shipped samples as frozen whole blood, isolated PBMCs, or DNA extracted from either of those sample types. This sample was included in a study of blood T cell repertoires in COVID-19 (TCRdb year 2020). In terms of the full investigation: Samples from collaborators originated in the United States, Italy and Spain and spanned both the acute and convalescent phases of COVID-19. The material from the prospective study consisted of cDNA or gDNA derived from T cells, B-cell-depleted T cells, or PBMCs. Deeply sampled blood TCRbeta repertoires from subjects exposed to, actively infected with, or recovered from COVID-19 were included in the dataset. The repertoires were released in a freely available public database intended as a resource for research on the immune response to SARS-CoV-2. The samples were drawn from two sources: the first 160 participants of the ongoing ImmuneRACE study, and fewer than 1,500 subjects contributed by 6 global collaborators. Sample metadata almost always included a de-identified subject ID, COVID-19 status, age in years and sex. Where available, HLA class I and class II types were obtained from metadata supplied by the sample provider rather than from assay-based typing. Overall study results and their limits: Clinical and demographic metadata were provided uncurated, with the amount varying by source and participant.

CDR1 and CDR2, looked up from the germline V gene (reference sequence), are MNHEY and SMNVEV. Trimming at the junction amounts to 4 bases on V and 4 bases on J, and the germline ends lie 22 bases apart. Including the terminal cysteine and phenylalanine, the CDR3 comprises 17 residues. Only the CDR3 part of the read is kept: 51 bases, read in frame from the first base. The chain was built from TRBV27 and TRBJ1-2; the D gene identity is not certain. The sequencing input was peripheral blood. The TCR originated in a man in his fifties or sixties with acute or convalescent COVID-19. In nucleotide form, the sequence is TGTGCCAGCAGTTCCCTGCCACCCCGAGACGAGCGCTATGGCTACACCTTC. The resulting protein is CASSSLPPRDERYGYTF.